This T cell receptor beta chain emerged from a study of patients and donors after allogeneic stem cell transplantation. TCRdb re-derived calls from the RT-PCR reads in MiXCR, one entry per CDR3 protein. This sample has 390,000 or so distinct CDR3 sequences, with approximately 16% found just once. The source of this sequence is a human donor who was either an allogeneic HSCT recipient or a stem cell or donor lymphocyte infusion donor (not recorded which). It is not recorded whose cells these are; they may come from a transplant donor. What was sequenced was blood, either unsorted or a sorted T cell fraction (not recorded which).

The CDR3: CSARTSGGAIGETQYF. The DNA for the CDR3 is TGCAGCGCAAGGACTAGCGGGGGGGCCATCGGAGAGACCCAGTACTTC. J is TRBJ2-5 and V is TRBV20-1; 15 bases are a match to TRBD2. Germline V gene data show CDR1 as DFQATT and CDR2 as SNEGSKA (reference sequence). The CDR3 extends over 16 amino acids.